The 11 T cell receptor beta chains listed next were all sequenced from one sample in a study of spatial heterogeneity in lung cancer. Time point here: sample taken at primary tumor resection. TCRdb reprocessed the 5' RACE reads with MiXCR, giving one entry per CDR3 protein. The sample contains more than 4,500 distinct CDR3 sequences, 2.9% of which appear only once. The source was normal lung tissue next to the tumor, collected at surgery. Source of these receptors: a male donor with early-stage non-small cell lung cancer.

This clonotype was seen only a few times. A much larger clonotype is one base distant, so this may be a read error. The V call is TRBV15, the J call TRBJ2-7; D gene uncertain. This CDR3 is built from 14 residues. Germline values: CDR1 LNHNV, CDR2 YYDKDF (reference sequence). In DNA, the CDR3 is TGTGCCACCAGCAGAGACGGCAACTCCGACGAGCAGTACTTC. It encodes CATSRDGNSDEQYF.

This clonotype is classed as medium-sized. This rearrangement joins TRBV20-1 to TRBJ2-3; 10 nucleotides match TRBD2. This CDR3 spans 17 amino acids. The trim removed 0 bases at V and 3 bases at J, leaving 9 bases unmatched. From germline, CDR1 is DFQATT and CDR2 SNEGSKA (reference sequence). For the CDR3, the DNA is TGCAGTGCTAGAGATAGCGGGGCTAGCGGGGGAACAGATACGCAGTATTTT. Its protein is CSARDSGASGGTDTQYF.

This clonotype appeared many times. The rearrangement links TRBV18 to TRBJ2-7; possibly TRBD1 or TRBD2 for D (5 bases each). Germline CDR1 reads KGHSH; CDR2 reads LQKENI. With 3 bases removed from V and 0 bases from J, the gap between germline ends came to 9 bases. The CDR3 is 14 residues long. The CDR3 nucleotides read TGTGCCAGCTCACCGACGGGGCGCTCCTACGAGCAGTACGTC. This codes for CASSPTGRSYEQYV.

This clonotype is medium-sized in the sample. This chain uses TRBV20-1 with TRBJ2-1; 9 nucleotides match TRBD1. The V gene end was trimmed by 6 bases and the J gene end by 6 bases; junction bases not matched to a gene: 12. Germline V CDR1 and CDR2: DFQATT, SNEGSKA (reference sequence). There are 15 residues in the CDR3. CDR3 nucleotides: TGCAGTGCAAATGATCCGGGACAGGGATTCAATGAGCAGTTCTTC. Translating it yields CSANDPGQGFNEQFF.

The table lists this clonotype with a few counts. This rearrangement joins TRBV6-5 to TRBJ2-5, with 7 bases matching TRBD1. Germline V lookup: CDR1 MNHEY, CDR2 SVGAGI. The CDR3 sequence is 13 residues long. V lost 5 bases, J lost 2 bases, and 2 bases stayed unmatched. CDR3 amino acids: CASSGTVQETQYF. The CDR3 nucleotides are TGTGCCAGCAGTGGGACAGTTCAAGAGACCCAGTACTTC.

Relative to its sample, this clonotype is medium-sized. CDR3 in amino acids: CASRSSGDTGELFF. The DNA for the CDR3 is TGTGCCAGCAGATCTAGCGGGGACACCGGGGAGCTGTTTTTT. The chain has TRBV6-5 and TRBJ2-2; 9 bases agree with TRBD2. The germline gives CDR1 MNHEY, CDR2 SVGAGI. This CDR3 comprises 14 residues. The V and J ends lost 6 bases and 3 bases, in that order; junction bases with no gene match: 2.

This clonotype was recorded at least ten times. The chain is built from TRBV7-9 and TRBJ2-3; 7 positions match TRBD2. This CDR3 region has 15 residues. V trimming: 2 bases; J trimming: 1 base; junction bases outside the gene matches: 3. Germline CDR1 reads SEHNR; CDR2 reads FQNEAQ (reference sequence). This CDR3 is CASSLSAGGTDTQYF. CDR3 coding DNA: TGTGCCAGCAGCTTATCGGCGGGGGGCACAGATACGCAGTATTTT.

This clonotype was seen at least ten times. J is TRBJ2-1 and V is TRBV24-1, with TRBD2 matching 7 bases. The germline V gene has CDR1 KGHDR and CDR2 SFDVKD. The J segment lost 0 bases and the V segment lost 6 bases, leaving 13 bases of the junction unmatched. The CDR3 contains 18 residues. The chain's CDR3 is CATSQGFLAVSSYNEQFF. CDR3 coding DNA: TGTGCCACCAGTCAGGGTTTTCTAGCGGTGAGCTCCTACAATGAGCAGTTCTTC.

This clonotype is labeled as large. The chain employs TRBV5-6 and TRBJ2-7; TRBD1 matches at 11 bases. The CDR3 extends over 15 amino acids. After removal of 4 bases from V and 7 bases from J, the junction contained 10 bases not matched to a gene. The germline V gene has CDR1 SGHDT and CDR2 YYEEEE. The CDR3 coding sequence is TGTGCCAGCAGCCCCTGGGACAGGGGGTTTAGAGAGCAGTACGTC. It codes for CASSPWDRGFREQYV.

This clonotype was counted at least ten times. The DNA for the CDR3 is TGTGCCAGCAGTGAAGCGCCTGGACTAGCGGGAGTTCTATACAATGAGCAGTTCTTC. This encodes CASSEAPGLAGVLYNEQFF. This rearrangement joins TRBV2 to TRBJ2-1; 13 nucleotides line up with TRBD2. With V trimmed by 0 bases and J by 4 bases, 9 bases remained unmatched. The germline gives CDR1 SNHLY, CDR2 FYNNEI. The CDR3 loop spans 19 amino acids.

This clonotype was seen ten or more times. The J gene is TRBJ1-2, the V gene TRBV29-1, with 9 bases fitting TRBD1. Losses at the gene ends were 1 base for V and 7 bases for J; bases not matched to a gene: 7. Per germline, CDR1 SQVTM and CDR2 ANQGSEA. This CDR3 region has 14 residues. DNA of the CDR3: TGCAGCGTTGAAGCTACAGGGGGCTCGAGTGGCTACACCTTC. Protein product: CSVEATGGSSGYTF. The whole variable domain, filled in from reference TRBV29-1 and TRBJ1-2, reads SAVISQKPSRDICQRGTSLTIQCQVDSQVTMMFWYRQQPGQSLTLIATANQGSEATYESGFVIDKFPISRPNLTFSTLTVSNMSPEDSSIYLCSVEATGGSSGYTFGSGTRLTVV.